A single sample gave rise to the 23 T cell receptor beta chains below, sequenced in a study of blood T cell repertoires in COVID-19. Sequencing used immunoSEQ multiplex PCR; TCRdb keeps in-frame clones, though not all of them. In the table there are about 370,000 clones, more than 80% of which are singletons. The sample comprised peripheral blood. The receptors come from a woman between 25 and 40 years old with COVID-19, enrolled during active disease.

This chain uses TRBV28 with TRBJ2-4, with 8 bases that match TRBD1. V lost 6 bases, J lost 8 bases, and 18 bases stayed unmatched. The CDR3 has 17 residues. Germline V gene data show CDR1 as MDHEN and CDR2 as SYDVKM. The CDR3 is CASRRRWGQNRGDIQYF. CDR3 nucleotide sequence: TGTGCCAGCAGAAGAAGATGGGGACAGAACAGGGGGGACATTCAGTACTTC.

V is TRBV19 and J is TRBJ1-2; 12 nucleotides line up with TRBD1. Per the germline V gene, CDR1 is LNHDA and CDR2 is SQIVND (reference sequence). The CDR3 totals 15 residues. The V gene end was trimmed by 7 bases and the J gene end by 4 bases; junction bases not matched to a gene: 7. DNA for the CDR3: TGTGCCAGTACCCCAGGGACAGGGGGCGGCTATGGCTACACCTTC. Translation gives CASTPGTGGGYGYTF.

The chain uses TRBV29-1 and TRBJ2-1; 14 positions match TRBD2. Germline V gene data show CDR1 as SQVTM and CDR2 as ANQGSEA. CDR3 size: 15 residues. V dropped 6 bases and J dropped 6; count of bases not matched to a gene: 7. This CDR3 reads CSVATGTSGSNEQFF. The CDR3 region has the DNA TGCAGCGTAGCTACCGGGACTAGCGGGAGCAATGAGCAGTTCTTC.

This clone was picked up one time. This chain connects TRBV2 to TRBJ2-5, with D possibly TRBD1 on 6 matching bases. The germline V gene has CDR1 SNHLY and CDR2 FYNNEI. V was trimmed by 0 bases and J by 2 bases, leaving 10 bases between them. The CDR3 has 15 residues. CDR3 sequence (DNA): TGTGCCAGCAGTGAAGCGCTCGGACAGCAAGAGACCCAGTACTTC. This encodes CASSEALGQQETQYF.

The rearrangement uses TRBV18 and TRBJ1-1; weak D call: TRBD1 (5 bases). Germline CDR1 is KGHSH and CDR2 is LQKENI. CDR3 size: 15 residues. Trimming removed 3 bases from V and 0 bases from J, with 11 bases in between. CDR3 DNA sequence: TGTGCCAGCTCACCGGGTCCAGGGTTGAACACTGAAGCTTTCTTT. Translated: CASSPGPGLNTEAFF.

The chain links TRBV7-8 to TRBJ2-7, with 9 positions matching TRBD1. Trimming took 3 bases from V and 2 from J; bases not matched to a gene: 8. CDR1 and CDR2 from the germline V gene are SGHVS and FQNEAQ. The CDR3 is made up of 16 amino acids. This CDR3 reads CASSLGTGIVTYEQYF. CDR3 nucleotides: TGTGCCAGCAGCTTGGGGACAGGGATAGTAACCTACGAGCAGTACTTC.

CDR3 sequence (DNA): TGCGCCAGCACCCCGGACAGGGGACCGAACACTGAAGCTTTCTTT. Translation: CASTPDRGPNTEAFF. The chain joins TRBV10-2 to TRBJ1-1, with 9 bases fitting TRBD1. V shed 7 bases and J 1 base; nucleotides not matched to a gene: 7. Per the germline V gene, CDR1 is WSHSY and CDR2 is SAAADI. This CDR3 has 15 amino acids.

The CDR3 loop reads CASSSPYRGSGDTQYF. The CDR3 DNA reads as TGTGCCAGCAGCTCCCCTTATCGCGGGAGTGGTGATACGCAGTATTTT. The chain has TRBV7-2 and TRBJ2-3; 7 nucleotides line up with TRBD2. This CDR3 region has 16 residues. The J segment lost 6 bases and the V segment lost 4 bases, leaving 13 bases of the junction unmatched. Per the germline V gene, CDR1 is SGHTA and CDR2 is FQGNSA. Variable domain in full (rest from reference TRBV7-2 and TRBJ2-3): GAGVSQSPSNKVTEKGKDVELRCDPISGHTALYWYRQSLGQGLEFLIYFQGNSAPDKSGLPSDRFSAERTGGSVSTLTIQRTQQEDSAVYLCASSSPYRGSGDTQYFGPGTRLTVL.

This chain connects TRBV11-2 to TRBJ2-3, with 8 nucleotides matching TRBD2. CDR1 SGHAT and CDR2 FQNNGV come from the germline V gene. Trimming took 5 bases from V and 5 from J; bases not matched to a gene: 6. This CDR3 spans 14 amino acids. The CDR3 nucleotides read TGTGCCAGCAGCCCGGGACTAGACCTAGATACGCAGTATTTT. It is translated as CASSPGLDLDTQYF. Using reference TRBV11-2 and TRBJ2-3 for the parts outside the CDR3, the full variable domain is EAGVAQSPRYKIIEKRQSVAFWCNPISGHATLYWYQQILGQGPKLLIQFQNNGVVDDSQLPKDRFSAERLKGVDSTLKIQPAKLEDSAVYLCASSPGLDLDTQYFGPGTRLTVL.

The rearrangement joins TRBV27 to TRBJ2-7, with a weak D call TRBD2 (6 bases). This CDR3 spans 11 amino acids. The ends were cut back, 7 bases at V and 10 bases at J, with 14 bases in the middle. In germline, CDR1 is MNHEY, CDR2 SMNVEV (reference sequence). The CDR3: CASIPAGTQYV. For the CDR3, the DNA is TGTGCCAGCATACCGGCAGGGACTCAGTACGTC.

The gene calls are TRBV5-1 and TRBJ1-1, with D possibly TRBD1 on 5 matching bases. The CDR3 has 15 amino acids. The germline gives CDR1 SGHRS, CDR2 YFSETQ. The ends were cut back, 7 bases at V and 6 bases at J, with 22 bases in the middle. CDR3 region: CASGRQGNRDSEAFF. CDR3 in DNA: TGCGCCAGCGGGCGACAAGGAAATAGGGACTCTGAAGCTTTCTTT.

The chain joins TRBV19 to TRBJ2-1; D perhaps matches TRBD1 (5 bases). Trimming shortened V by 5 bases and J by 1 base, and 18 bases separated the two germline ends. The CDR3 covers 17 residues. CDR1 is LNHDA and CDR2 is SQIVND in the germline V gene (reference sequence). Here the CDR3 DNA reads TGTGCCAGTAGTGGCCCGTCGTTGGGGCGGTCCTACAATGAGCAGTTCTTC. This gives the protein CASSGPSLGRSYNEQFF.

This chain joins TRBV12-5 and TRBJ1-2; no clear D gene. The CDR3 length is 13 residues. The V gene's germline CDR1 is LGHNT and CDR2 FRNRAP. Trimming cost V 2 bases and J 4 bases, with 8 bases left between them. The CDR3 loop is CASGLRGFYGYTF. The CDR3 coding sequence is TGTGCTAGTGGTTTGCGCGGGTTCTATGGCTACACCTTC. The variable domain in full, with the rest retrieved from reference TRBV12-5 and TRBJ1-2, is DARVTQTPRHKVTEMGQEVTMRCQPILGHNTVFWYRQTMMQGLELLAYFRNRAPLDDSGMPKDRFSAEMPDATLATLKIQPSEPRDSAVYFCASGLRGFYGYTFGSGTRLTVV.

This clone was seen a few times. The rearrangement uses TRBV2 and TRBJ2-7; 7 nucleotides agree with TRBD2. The CDR3 has 13 amino acids. Germline values: CDR1 SNHLY, CDR2 FYNNEI. CDR3 in amino acids: CATTLGGTYEQYV. CDR3 DNA sequence: TGTGCTACCACACTGGGAGGGACCTACGAGCAGTACGTC.

This clone was seen only once. The chain is built from TRBV7-9 and TRBJ2-5; 7 bases line up with TRBD2. Germline CDR1 SEHNR, CDR2 FQNEAQ (reference sequence). This CDR3 is 15 amino acids long. Losses at the gene ends were 5 bases for V and 4 bases for J; bases not matched to a gene: 10. The CDR3 DNA sequence: TGTGCCAGCAGCCTTAGCGGGTCGGTCCGAGAGACCCAGTACTTC. Protein sequence: CASSLSGSVRETQYF.

This rearrangement joins TRBV4-1 to TRBJ2-1; maybe TRBD2 (7 bases). In germline, CDR1 is MGHRA, CDR2 YSYEKL. This CDR3 spans 14 amino acids. V gave up 7 bases and J gave up 5 bases, with 15 bases separating them. The CDR3 region has the DNA TGCGCCAGCACCCCATCGCGGGGGCACAATGAGCAGTTCTTC. It yields the protein CASTPSRGHNEQFF.

J is TRBJ2-3 and V is TRBV5-6; 16 bases are shared with TRBD2. CDR3 size: 19 residues. With V trimmed by 2 bases and J by 1 base, 7 bases remained unmatched. Germline loops: CDR1 SGHDT, CDR2 YYEEEE. The CDR3 DNA reads as TGTGCCAGCAGCTTTGGGACTAGCGGGGGGGTCCTCCGCACAGATACGCAGTATTTT. Encoded protein: CASSFGTSGGVLRTDTQYF. Full variable domain (remainder filled in from reference TRBV5-6 and TRBJ2-3): DAGVTQSPTHLIKTRGQQVTLRCSPKSGHDTVSWYQQALGQGPQFIFQYYEEEERQRGNFPDRFSGHQFPNYSSELNVNALLLGDSALYLCASSFGTSGGVLRTDTQYFGPGTRLTVL.

V usage is TRBV7-2 and J usage is TRBJ2-7; TRBD1 aligns across 9 bases. J was trimmed by 4 bases and V by 1 base; bases with no gene match: 8. Germline CDR1 and CDR2: SGHTA and FQGNSA. The length of the CDR3 is 16 residues. The CDR3: CASSLGEGQGDYEQYF. The DNA for the CDR3 is TGTGCCAGCAGCTTAGGGGAGGGACAGGGCGATTACGAGCAGTACTTC.

This chain uses TRBV7-2 with TRBJ2-7, with D perhaps TRBD1 (6 bases). The CDR3 extends over 16 amino acids. CDR1 is SGHTA, CDR2 FQGNSA, per germline. The V and J ends lost 5 bases and 3 bases respectively, with 20 bases between them. CDR3 bases: TGTGCCAGCAGCCCAGGACAGCACCAGCGAGACTACGAGCAGTACGTC. Translation gives CASSPGQHQRDYEQYV.

As concerns this clone: Other DNA sequences of this sample code for an identical CDR3. The genes are TRBV18 and TRBJ2-7, with 7 bases matching TRBD1. V gave up 3 bases and J gave up 1 base; unmatched junction bases: 3. The CDR3 sequence is 14 residues long. Germline V gene lookup returns CDR1 KGHSH and CDR2 LQKENI. CDR3 protein: CASSPGQSSYEQYF. The CDR3 DNA reads as TGTGCCAGCTCACCGGGACAGAGTTCCTACGAGCAGTACTTC.

The gene calls are TRBV4-1 and TRBJ2-3, with D perhaps TRBD2 (6 bases). Germline values: CDR1 MGHRA, CDR2 YSYEKL. V lost 1 base to trimming and J lost 2 bases, with 7 bases between them. The CDR3 consists of 14 residues. The CDR3 DNA follows: TGCGCCAGCAGCCAAGCGGGACTCACAGATACGCAGTATTTT. It is translated as CASSQAGLTDTQYF.

The chain links TRBV28 to TRBJ2-3; tentative D call: TRBD1 (6 bases). From germline, CDR1 is MDHEN and CDR2 SYDVKM. Trimming pared 7 bases from V and 2 bases from J, leaving 10 bases between. There are 13 residues in the CDR3. Here the CDR3 DNA reads TGTGCCAGCATCGACAGGAACACAGATACGCAGTATTTT. Protein product: CASIDRNTDTQYF.

This sequence joins TRBV4-1 and TRBJ2-7; 8 bases fit TRBD1. This CDR3 region has 13 residues. V was clipped by 4 bases and J by 3 bases; unmatched bases: 2. Germline CDR1 reads MGHRA; CDR2 reads YSYEKL. The CDR3, as DNA: TGCGCCAGCAGCCCCGACAGGGGCTACGAGCAGTACTTC. It specifies CASSPDRGYEQYF.